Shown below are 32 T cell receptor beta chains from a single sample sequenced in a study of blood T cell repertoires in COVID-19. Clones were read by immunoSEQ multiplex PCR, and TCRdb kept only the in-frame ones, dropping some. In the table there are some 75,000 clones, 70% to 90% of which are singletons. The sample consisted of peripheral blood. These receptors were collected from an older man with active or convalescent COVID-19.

The CDR3, as DNA: TGTGCCAGCAGTTACTCGGGGAGCAGCTCTGGAAACACCATATATTTT. Protein: CASSYSGSSSGNTIYF. V gene TRBV6-5 combines with J gene TRBJ1-3; no clear D gene. Per germline, CDR1 MNHEY and CDR2 SVGAGI. V lost 0 bases, J lost 0 bases, and 9 bases lay in between. This CDR3 is 16 amino acids long.

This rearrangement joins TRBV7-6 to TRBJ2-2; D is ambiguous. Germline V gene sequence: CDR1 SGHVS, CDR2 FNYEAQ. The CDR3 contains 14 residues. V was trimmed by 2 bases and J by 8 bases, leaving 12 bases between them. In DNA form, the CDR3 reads TGTGCCAGCAGCTTACTAACTGTAGCAGGGGAGCTGTTTTTT. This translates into CASSLLTVAGELFF.

This chain's CDR3 is CASSLRDRGRGSYNSPLHF. CDR3 nucleotide sequence: TGTGCCAGCAGCTTACGGGACAGGGGTAGAGGCTCCTATAATTCACCCCTCCACTTT. This chain links TRBV7-9 with TRBJ1-6, with 10 bases matching TRBD1. Germline CDR1 is SEHNR and CDR2 is FQNEAQ (reference sequence). Germline trimming cut 2 bases from V and 0 bases from J; bases unmatched to any gene: 7. The CDR3 totals 19 residues.

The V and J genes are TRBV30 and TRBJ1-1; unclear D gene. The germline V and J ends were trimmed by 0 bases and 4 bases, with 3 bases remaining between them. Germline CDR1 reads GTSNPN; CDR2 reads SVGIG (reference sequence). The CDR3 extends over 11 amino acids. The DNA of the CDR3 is TGTGCCTGGAGTGTCTTCACTGAAGCTTTCTTT. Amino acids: CAWSVFTEAFF.

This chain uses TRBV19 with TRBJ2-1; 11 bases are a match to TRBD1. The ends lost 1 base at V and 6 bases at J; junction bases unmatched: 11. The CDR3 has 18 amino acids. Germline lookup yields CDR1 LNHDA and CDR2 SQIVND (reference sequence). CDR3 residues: CASSIVAARTGGGNEQFF. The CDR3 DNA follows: TGTGCCAGTAGTATAGTGGCGGCGAGGACAGGGGGCGGCAATGAGCAGTTCTTC.

The CDR3 region is CASSLDARNTEAFF. The CDR3 bases are TGCGCCAGCAGCTTGGACGCGAGGAACACTGAAGCTTTCTTT. The genes are TRBV5-1 and TRBJ1-1; D remains ambiguous. The CDR3 extends over 14 amino acids. The V end was cut by 0 bases, the J end by 1 base, with 7 bases between. In germline, CDR1 is SGHRS, CDR2 YFSETQ.

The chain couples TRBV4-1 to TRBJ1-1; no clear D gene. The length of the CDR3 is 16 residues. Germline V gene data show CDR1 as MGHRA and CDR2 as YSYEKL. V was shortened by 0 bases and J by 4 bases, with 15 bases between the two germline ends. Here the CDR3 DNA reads TGCGCCAGCAGCCAAGATCGGTCACGTAGGAGCACTGAAGCTTTCTTT. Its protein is CASSQDRSRRSTEAFF.

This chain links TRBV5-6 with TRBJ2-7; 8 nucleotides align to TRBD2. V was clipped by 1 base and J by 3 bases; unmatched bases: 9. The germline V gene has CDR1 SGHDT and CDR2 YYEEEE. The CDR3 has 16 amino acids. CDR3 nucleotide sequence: TGTGCCAGCAGCTTGTTAGCGGGAATATACGTCTACGAGCAGTACTTC. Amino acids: CASSLLAGIYVYEQYF.

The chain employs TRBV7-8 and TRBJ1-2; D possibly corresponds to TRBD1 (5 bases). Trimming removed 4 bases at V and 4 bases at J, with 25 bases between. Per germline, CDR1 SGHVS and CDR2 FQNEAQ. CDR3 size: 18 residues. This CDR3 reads CASSSTQTGLGPFYGYTF. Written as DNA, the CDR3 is TGTGCCAGCAGCTCGACCCAAACAGGTCTAGGACCTTTCTATGGCTACACCTTC.

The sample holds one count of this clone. Here the CDR3 DNA reads TGTGCCTGGGGTTCGGGTGGCTACACCTTC. Translation: CAWGSGGYTF. This chain uses TRBV30 with TRBJ1-2; D is undetermined. The CDR3 contains 10 residues. From germline, CDR1 is GTSNPN and CDR2 SVGIG (reference sequence). V was shortened by 5 bases and J by 7 bases, with 8 bases between the two germline ends. The full variable domain, rest sourced from reference TRBV30 and TRBJ1-2, is SQTIHQWPATLVQPVGSPLSLECTVEGTSNPNLYWYRQAAGRGLQLLFYSVGIGQISSEVPQNLSASRPQDRQFILSSKKLLLSDSGFYLCAWGSGGYTFGSGTRLTVV.

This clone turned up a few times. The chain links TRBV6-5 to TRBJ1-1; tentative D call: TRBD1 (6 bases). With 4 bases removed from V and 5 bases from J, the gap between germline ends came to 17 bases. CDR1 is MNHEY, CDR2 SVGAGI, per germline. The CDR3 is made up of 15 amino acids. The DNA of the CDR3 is TGTGCCAGCAGTTCCGCGGGGGCGGGTTGGACTGAAGCTTTCTTT. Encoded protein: CASSSAGAGWTEAFF.

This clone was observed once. CDR3 DNA: TGTGCCAGCAGTCAACAGGTTGGAAACACCATATATTTT. Translation: CASSQQVGNTIYF. This chain links TRBV25-1 with TRBJ1-3; D possibly corresponds to TRBD1 (5 bases). From germline, CDR1 is MGHDK and CDR2 SYGVNS. V lost 5 bases to trimming and J lost 3 bases, with 8 bases between them. This CDR3 is 13 amino acids long.

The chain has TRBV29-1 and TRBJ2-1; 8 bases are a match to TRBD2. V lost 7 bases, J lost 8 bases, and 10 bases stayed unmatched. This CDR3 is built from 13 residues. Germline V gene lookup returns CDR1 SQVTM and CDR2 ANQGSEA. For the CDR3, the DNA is TGCAGCGCACTTCCGGGGGGGCGAGATGAGCAGTTCTTC. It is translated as CSALPGGRDEQFF.

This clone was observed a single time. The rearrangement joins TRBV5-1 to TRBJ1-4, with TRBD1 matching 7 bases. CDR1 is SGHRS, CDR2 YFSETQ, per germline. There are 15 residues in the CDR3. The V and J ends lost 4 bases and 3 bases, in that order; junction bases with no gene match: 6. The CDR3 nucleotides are TGCGCCAGCAGCGTTGACAGGGCTGCTAATGAAAAACTGTTTTTT. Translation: CASSVDRAANEKLFF.

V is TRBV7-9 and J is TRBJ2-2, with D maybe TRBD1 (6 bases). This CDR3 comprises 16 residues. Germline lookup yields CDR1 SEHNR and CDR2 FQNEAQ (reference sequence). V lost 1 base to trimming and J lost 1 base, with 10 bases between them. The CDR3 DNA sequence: TGTGCCAGCAGCTTAGTAGGCAGGGGGAACACCGGGGAGCTGTTTTTT. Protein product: CASSLVGRGNTGELFF. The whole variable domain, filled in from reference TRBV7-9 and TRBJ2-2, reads DTGVSQNPRHKITKRGQNVTFRCDPISEHNRLYWYRQTLGQGPEFLTYFQNEAQLEKSRLLSDRFSAERPKGSFSTLEIQRTEQGDSAMYLCASSLVGRGNTGELFFGEGSRLTVL.

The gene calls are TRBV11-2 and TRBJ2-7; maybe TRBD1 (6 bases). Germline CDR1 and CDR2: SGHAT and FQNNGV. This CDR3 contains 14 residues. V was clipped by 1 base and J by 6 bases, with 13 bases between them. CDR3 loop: CASSLVQGMGEQYF. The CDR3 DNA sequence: TGTGCCAGCAGCTTAGTGCAGGGGATGGGCGAGCAGTACTTC.

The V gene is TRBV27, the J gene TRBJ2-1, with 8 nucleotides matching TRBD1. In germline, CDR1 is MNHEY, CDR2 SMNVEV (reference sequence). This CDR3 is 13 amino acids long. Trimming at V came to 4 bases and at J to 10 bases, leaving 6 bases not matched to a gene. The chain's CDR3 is CASSSSWTGEQFF. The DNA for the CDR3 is TGTGCCAGCAGTTCTTCCTGGACAGGGGAGCAGTTCTTC.

The CDR3 DNA reads TGTGCCAGCAGCTCGGACAGGGGGTCCGATGAGCAGTTCTTC. It codes for CASSSDRGSDEQFF. The chain is built from TRBV7-8 and TRBJ2-1; the match to TRBD1 covers 10 bases. V trimming: 4 bases; J trimming: 8 bases; junction bases outside the gene matches: 5. Germline-derived CDR1 and CDR2 are SGHVS and FQNEAQ. The CDR3 runs to 14 residues.

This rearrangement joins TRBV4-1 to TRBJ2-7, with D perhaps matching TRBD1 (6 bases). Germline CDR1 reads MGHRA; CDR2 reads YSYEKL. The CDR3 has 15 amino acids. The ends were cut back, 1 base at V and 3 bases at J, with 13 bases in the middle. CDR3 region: CASSQVSGAFYEQYF. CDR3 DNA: TGCGCCAGCAGCCAAGTTTCAGGGGCCTTCTACGAGCAGTACTTC.

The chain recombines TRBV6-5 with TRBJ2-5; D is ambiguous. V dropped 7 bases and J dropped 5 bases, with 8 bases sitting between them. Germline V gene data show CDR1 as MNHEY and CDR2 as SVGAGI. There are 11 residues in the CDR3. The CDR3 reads CASTPRETQYF. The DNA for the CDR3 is TGTGCCAGCACCCCCCGGGAGACCCAGTACTTC.

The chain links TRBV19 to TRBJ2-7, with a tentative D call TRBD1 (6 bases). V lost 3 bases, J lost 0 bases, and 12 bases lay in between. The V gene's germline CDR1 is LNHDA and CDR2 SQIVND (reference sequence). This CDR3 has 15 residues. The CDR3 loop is CASSIMGHLSYEQYF. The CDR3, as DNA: TGTGCCAGTAGTATCATGGGACACCTCTCCTACGAGCAGTACTTC.

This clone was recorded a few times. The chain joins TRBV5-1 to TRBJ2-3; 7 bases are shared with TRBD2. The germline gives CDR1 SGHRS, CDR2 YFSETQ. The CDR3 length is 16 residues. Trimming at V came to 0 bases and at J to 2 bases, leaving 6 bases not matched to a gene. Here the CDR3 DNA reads TGCGCCAGCAGCTTGGTTCTGGGGGGGTCCACAGATACGCAGTATTTT. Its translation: CASSLVLGGSTDTQYF. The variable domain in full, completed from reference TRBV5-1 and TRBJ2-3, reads KAGVTQTPRYLIKTRGQQVTLSCSPISGHRSVSWYQQTPGQGLQFLFEYFSETQRNKGNFPGRFSGRQFSNSRSEMNVSTLELGDSALYLCASSLVLGGSTDTQYFGPGTRLTVL.

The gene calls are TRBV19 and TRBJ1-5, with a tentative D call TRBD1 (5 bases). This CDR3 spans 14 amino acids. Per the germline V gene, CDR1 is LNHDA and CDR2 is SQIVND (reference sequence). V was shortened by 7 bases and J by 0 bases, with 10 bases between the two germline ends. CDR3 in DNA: TGTGCCAGTACAAGACAGTATAGCAATCAGCCCCAGCATTTT. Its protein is CASTRQYSNQPQHF.

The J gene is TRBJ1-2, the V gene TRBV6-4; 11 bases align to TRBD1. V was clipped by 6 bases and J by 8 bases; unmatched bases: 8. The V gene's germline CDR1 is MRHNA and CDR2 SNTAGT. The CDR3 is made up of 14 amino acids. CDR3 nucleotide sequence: TGTGCCAGCAGGCCCGGGACAGGGGGTTTCGGCTACACCTTC. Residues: CASRPGTGGFGYTF.

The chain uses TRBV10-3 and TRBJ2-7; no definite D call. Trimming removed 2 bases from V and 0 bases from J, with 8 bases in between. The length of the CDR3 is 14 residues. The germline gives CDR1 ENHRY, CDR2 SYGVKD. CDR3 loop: CAISERRNSYEQYF. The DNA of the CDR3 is TGTGCCATCAGTGAGCGGCGGAACTCCTACGAGCAGTACTTC.

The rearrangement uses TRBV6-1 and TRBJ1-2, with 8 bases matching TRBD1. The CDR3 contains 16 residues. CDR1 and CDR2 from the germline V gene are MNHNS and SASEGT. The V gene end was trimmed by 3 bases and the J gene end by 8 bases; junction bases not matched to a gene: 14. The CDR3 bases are TGTGCCAGCAGTGACCCGCAGGGGGCACGTTCTGGCGGCTACACCTTC. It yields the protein CASSDPQGARSGGYTF.

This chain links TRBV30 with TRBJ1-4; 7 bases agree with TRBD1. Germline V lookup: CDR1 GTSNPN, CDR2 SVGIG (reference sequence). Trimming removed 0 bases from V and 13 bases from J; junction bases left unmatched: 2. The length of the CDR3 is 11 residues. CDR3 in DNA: TGTGCCTGGAGTGTGACAGGGCTACTGTTTTTT. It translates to CAWSVTGLLFF.

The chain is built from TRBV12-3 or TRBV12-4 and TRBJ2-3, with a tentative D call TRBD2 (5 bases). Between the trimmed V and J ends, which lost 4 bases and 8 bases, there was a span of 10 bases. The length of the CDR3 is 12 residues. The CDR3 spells CASSSPSGTQYF. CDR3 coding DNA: TGTGCCAGCAGTTCCCCGAGCGGTACGCAGTATTTT.

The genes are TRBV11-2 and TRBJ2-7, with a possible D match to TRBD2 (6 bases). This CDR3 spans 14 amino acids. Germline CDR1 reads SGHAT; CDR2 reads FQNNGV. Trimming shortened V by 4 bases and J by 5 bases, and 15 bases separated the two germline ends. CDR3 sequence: CASSSLGGIHEQYF. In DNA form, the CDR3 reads TGTGCCAGCAGCTCCCTAGGAGGGATCCACGAGCAGTACTTC.

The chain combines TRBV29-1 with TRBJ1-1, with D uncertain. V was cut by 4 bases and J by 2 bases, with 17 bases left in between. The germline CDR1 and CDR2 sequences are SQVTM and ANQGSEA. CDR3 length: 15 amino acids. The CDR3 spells CSVVPPYEGNTEAFF. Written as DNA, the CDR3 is TGCAGCGTTGTTCCCCCTTATGAGGGAAACACTGAAGCTTTCTTT.

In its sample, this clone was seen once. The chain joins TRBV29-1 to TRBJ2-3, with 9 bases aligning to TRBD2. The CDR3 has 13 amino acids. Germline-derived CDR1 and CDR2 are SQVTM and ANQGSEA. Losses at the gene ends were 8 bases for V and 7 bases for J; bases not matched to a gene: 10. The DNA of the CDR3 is TGCAGCTCCCGGAGCGGGGGGTCCAATACGCAGTATTTT. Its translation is CSSRSGGSNTQYF.

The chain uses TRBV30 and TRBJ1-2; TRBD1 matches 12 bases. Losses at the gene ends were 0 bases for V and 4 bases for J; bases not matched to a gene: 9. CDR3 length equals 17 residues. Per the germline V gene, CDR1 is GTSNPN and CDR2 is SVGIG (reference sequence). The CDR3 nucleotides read TGTGCCTGGAGTGTTGGGGACAGGGGGCTCGGCTTCTATGGCTACACCTTC. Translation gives CAWSVGDRGLGFYGYTF.